This T cell receptor beta chain was captured in a study of STAT5B mutations in CD4+ large granular lymphocyte leukemia. Germline loops: CDR1 SGHDN, CDR2 FVKESK. The CDR3 runs 16 residues. Unmatched junction bases numbered 5, after V lost 3 bases and J lost 3 bases. The protocol was immunoSEQ multiplex PCR, while the TCRdb copy is restricted to in-frame clones and leaves out a portion. The sample includes roughly 26,000 clones, about four fifths of them seen just once. This TCR came from a human donor in good health. Input material: CD4+ T cells from blood buffy coats. V gene TRBV14 combines with J gene TRBJ2-1, with TRBD2 matching 10 bases. For the CDR3, the DNA is TGTGCCAGCAGCCACCTAGCGGGAGTGTACTACAATGAGCAGTTCTTC. Its protein is CASSHLAGVYYNEQFF. Variable domain in full (rest from reference TRBV14 and TRBJ2-1): EAGVTQFPSHSVIEKGQTVTLRCDPISGHDNLYWYRRVMGKEIKFLLHFVKESKQDESGMPNNRFLAERTGGTYSTLKVQPAELEDSGVYFCASSHLAGVYYNEQFFGPGTRLTVL.